The 28 T cell receptor beta chains reported below all come from one sample, sequenced in a study of T cell responses to AZD1222 COVID-19 vaccine. Here immunoSEQ multiplex PCR was the method, and the copy in TCRdb shows in-frame clones only, minus some. This table holds roughly 120,000 clones, roughly 86% found once. Sequenced here: peripheral blood, sampled on day 0 of AZD1222 vaccination. Receptors originate from an adult in good health.

The CDR3 reads CASSQDVSTINYEQYF. In DNA, the CDR3 is TGCGCCAGCAGCCAAGATGTGTCCACTATTAACTACGAGCAGTACTTC. The chain joins TRBV4-1 to TRBJ2-7; D ambiguous. Germline CDR1 is MGHRA and CDR2 is YSYEKL. CDR3 length equals 16 residues. Trimming shortened V by 0 bases and J by 3 bases, and 15 bases separated the two germline ends.

The gene calls are TRBV25-1 and TRBJ1-6; perhaps TRBD1 as D (5 bases). V gave up 2 bases and J gave up 7 bases, with 15 bases separating them. The CDR3 has 16 amino acids. The germline CDR1 and CDR2 sequences are MGHDK and SYGVNS. CDR3 loop: CASSELGQGGNSPLHF. CDR3 coding DNA: TGTGCCAGCAGTGAACTGGGCCAGGGAGGCAATTCACCCCTCCACTTT.

This clone was counted only a few times. V usage is TRBV7-9 and J usage is TRBJ1-2; 7 positions agree with TRBD1. This CDR3 is 12 amino acids long. Germline CDR1 SEHNR, CDR2 FQNEAQ (reference sequence). The V and J ends lost 8 bases and 5 bases, in that order; junction bases with no gene match: 5. This CDR3 is CASRTGTYGYTF. The CDR3 bases are TGTGCCAGCCGGACAGGCACATATGGCTACACCTTC.

V and J are TRBV6-1 and TRBJ2-5; 15 bases map to TRBD2. V lost 4 bases and J lost 5; bases outside the gene matches: 14. The CDR3 sequence is 19 residues long. From germline, CDR1 is MNHNS and CDR2 SASEGT. The CDR3, as DNA: TGTGCCAGCAGTGCAATGGGGACCGGGACTAGCGGGGGGCGGGAGACCCAGTACTTC. It encodes CASSAMGTGTSGGRETQYF.

The gene calls are TRBV5-1 and TRBJ1-2; TRBD1 is a possible D gene (6 bases). The V and J ends lost 4 bases and 4 bases respectively, with 14 bases between them. Per the germline V gene, CDR1 is SGHRS and CDR2 is YFSETQ. The CDR3 runs to 14 residues. CDR3 amino acids: CASSALQGTYGYTF. DNA of the CDR3: TGCGCCAGCAGCGCCTTACAGGGTACCTATGGCTACACCTTC.

The chain recombines TRBV3-1 (or the pseudogene TRBV3-2) with TRBJ2-7; the match to TRBD2 covers 15 bases. CDR1 and CDR2 from the germline V gene are LGHDT and YNNKEL (reference sequence). V shed 4 bases and J 4 bases; nucleotides not matched to a gene: 5. The CDR3 spans 16 residues. CDR3 DNA: TGTGCCAGCAGCCGGGGGACTAGCGGGGGGTTGTACGAGCAGTACTTC. This gives the protein CASSRGTSGGLYEQYF.

This sequence joins TRBV5-1 and TRBJ2-1, with 12 nucleotides matching TRBD2. The germline V gene has CDR1 SGHRS and CDR2 YFSETQ. V lost 4 bases and J lost 4; bases outside the gene matches: 3. CDR3 size: 15 residues. The CDR3 bases are TGCGCCAGCAGCCCGGGACTAGCGGGTTACAATGAGCAGTTCTTC. Its translation: CASSPGLAGYNEQFF.

This chain connects TRBV19 to TRBJ1-5, with 10 bases fitting TRBD1. CDR3 length equals 16 residues. V gave up 9 bases and J gave up 0 bases; unmatched junction bases: 8. Per germline, CDR1 LNHDA and CDR2 SQIVND (reference sequence). CDR3: CASRDRGLYSNQPQHF. The CDR3 bases are TGTGCCAGCCGGGACAGGGGCCTGTATAGCAATCAGCCCCAGCATTTT.

The rearrangement joins TRBV11-1 to TRBJ1-6; 10 bases line up with TRBD1. The CDR3 spans 14 residues. Germline V gene data show CDR1 as SGHAT and CDR2 as FQDESV (reference sequence). V shed 6 bases, J shed 7 bases, and the junction held 3 bases outside the gene matches. The CDR3 DNA is TGTGCCAGCAGACCGACAGGGGGCAATTCACCCCTCCACTTT. It yields the protein CASRPTGGNSPLHF.

The chain has TRBV5-1 and TRBJ2-7; D uncertain. This CDR3 comprises 13 residues. From germline, CDR1 is SGHRS and CDR2 YFSETQ. Trimming left V 3 bases short and J 4 bases short, with 11 bases between. The CDR3 region has the DNA TGCGCCAGCAGCTCGGAAGGCAGGTACGAGCAGTACTTC. It encodes CASSSEGRYEQYF.

The J gene is TRBJ1-1, the V gene TRBV9; D is unresolved. The length of the CDR3 is 15 residues. Per the germline V gene, CDR1 is SGDLS and CDR2 is YYNGEE. Trimming took 4 bases from V and 4 from J, leaving 17 bases between them. CDR3 DNA sequence: TGTGCCAGCAGCTTCTTCCCGGGGTCGGGCACTGAAGCTTTCTTT. This translates into CASSFFPGSGTEAFF. Supplemented by reference TRBV9 and TRBJ1-1, the full variable domain reads DSGVTQTPKHLITATGQRVTLRCSPRSGDLSVYWYQQSLDQGLQFLIQYYNGEERAKGNILERFSAQQFPDLHSELNLSSLELGDSALYFCASSFFPGSGTEAFFGQGTRLTVV.

The chain links TRBV28 to TRBJ2-1; 14 bases line up with TRBD2. V trimming: 6 bases; J trimming: 8 bases; junction bases outside the gene matches: 9. This CDR3 is built from 16 residues. The germline V gene encodes CDR1 MDHEN and CDR2 SYDVKM. The CDR3 DNA reads as TGTGCCAGCAGCCTAGTGACTAGCGGGGGGGTGGATGAGCAGTTCTTC. Translating it yields CASSLVTSGGVDEQFF.

With respect to this clone: The CDR3 does not close with the conserved phenylalanine or tryptophan, likely indicating a read error. No DNA is shown, since the ends of the CDR3 on it are uncertain; the CDR3 is the one TCRdb lists. The chain employs TRBV28 and TRBJ1-3. The CDR3 length is 18 residues, termini included. Germline V lookup: CDR1 MDHEN, CDR2 SYDVKM. The chain's CDR3 is CASSSTGTSPYSVYRGFL.

The chain couples TRBV7-2 to TRBJ1-1; D gene unclear. The germline gives CDR1 SGHTA, CDR2 FQGNSA. Trimming stripped 3 bases from V and 3 bases from J, with 8 bases between. The CDR3 is made up of 13 amino acids. The CDR3 nucleotides are TGTGCCAGCAGCTTCCTTATGGACACTGAAGCTTTCTTT. Translation: CASSFLMDTEAFF. Full variable domain (remainder filled in from reference TRBV7-2 and TRBJ1-1): GAGVSQSPSNKVTEKGKDVELRCDPISGHTALYWYRQSLGQGLEFLIYFQGNSAPDKSGLPSDRFSAERTGGSVSTLTIQRTQQEDSAVYLCASSFLMDTEAFFGQGTRLTVV.

This chain uses TRBV6-5 with TRBJ2-1; D is perhaps TRBD2 (5 bases). V lost 10 bases to trimming and J lost 4 bases, with 20 bases between them. This CDR3 contains 15 residues. The germline V gene encodes CDR1 MNHEY and CDR2 SVGAGI. The CDR3 bases are TGTGCCACCACCAGAGACCAACGGGGTTACAATGAGCAGTTCTTC. Translated: CATTRDQRGYNEQFF.

The chain recombines TRBV18 with TRBJ2-3, with 7 positions matching TRBD2. The CDR3 is made up of 13 amino acids. Germline V gene lookup returns CDR1 KGHSH and CDR2 LQKENI. Trimming removed 0 bases from V and 6 bases from J; junction bases left unmatched: 0. The CDR3 loop reads CASSPPGGDTQYF. CDR3 nucleotide sequence: TGTGCCAGCTCACCACCGGGGGGGGATACGCAGTATTTT.

This clone occurred once. The CDR3 region has the DNA TGTGCCAGCAGCTTAGCGGGAGCCTACAATGAGCAGTTCTTC. Translation: CASSLAGAYNEQFF. The chain carries TRBV25-1 and TRBJ2-1; 9 bases are shared with TRBD2. V shed 6 bases and J 2 bases; nucleotides not matched to a gene: 2. This CDR3 is 14 amino acids long. CDR1 MGHDK and CDR2 SYGVNS come from the germline V gene.

The rearrangement uses TRBV7-6 and TRBJ2-6; D gene uncertain. Germline CDR1 reads SGHVS; CDR2 reads FNYEAQ. V was clipped by 2 bases and J by 0 bases, with 8 bases between them. The CDR3 contains 16 residues. Here the CDR3 DNA reads TGTGCCAGCAGCTTATGGTCCGGCTCTGGGGCCAACGTCCTGACTTTC. It translates to CASSLWSGSGANVLTF.

The CDR3 nucleotides read TGTGCCAGCAGCCTGAGCGGAGCCCTCTACAATGAGCAGTTCTTC. Translation: CASSLSGALYNEQFF. V is TRBV11-3 and J is TRBJ2-1; D perhaps matches TRBD2 (5 bases). Germline V lookup: CDR1 SGHNT, CDR2 YENEEA. The CDR3 extends over 15 amino acids. V lost 5 bases and J lost 3, with 14 bases in between.

The rearrangement joins TRBV6-6 to TRBJ2-5; TRBD2 matches at 9 bases. Germline trimming cut 4 bases from V and 2 bases from J; bases unmatched to any gene: 5. This CDR3 is built from 15 residues. CDR1 is MNHNY, CDR2 SVGAGI, per germline (reference sequence). The CDR3 here is CASSFSGGSQETQYF. The CDR3 coding sequence is TGTGCCAGCAGTTTTAGCGGGGGCAGTCAAGAGACCCAGTACTTC.

V gene TRBV30 combines with J gene TRBJ2-3; 12 nucleotides line up with TRBD2. Germline V gives CDR1 GTSNPN, CDR2 SVGIG (reference sequence). V dropped 7 bases and J dropped 2; count of bases not matched to a gene: 10. The CDR3 has 16 residues. Here the CDR3 DNA reads TGTGCCTCACTTCGAGGACTAGCGGGACTCACAGATACGCAGTATTTT. Translation: CASLRGLAGLTDTQYF.

The chain is built from TRBV6-4 and TRBJ1-4; D not certain. V lost 5 bases and J 7 bases, leaving 14 bases between the germline ends. CDR1 is MRHNA and CDR2 is SNTAGT in the germline V gene. The length of the CDR3 is 14 residues. The CDR3 loop reads CASSKGGDTEKLFF. The CDR3 DNA is TGTGCCAGCAGTAAGGGTGGAGACACTGAAAAACTGTTTTTT.

This clone has a single count. The chain combines TRBV11-2 with TRBJ2-7; D uncertain. The germline V gene encodes CDR1 SGHAT and CDR2 FQNNGV. V was cut by 2 bases and J by 2 bases, with 4 bases left in between. This CDR3 contains 12 residues. In DNA form, the CDR3 reads TGTGCCAGCAGCTTAAATACCTACGAGCAGTACTTC. Its protein is CASSLNTYEQYF. Based on the CDR3 plus reference TRBV11-2 and TRBJ2-7, the full variable domain is EAGVAQSPRYKIIEKRQSVAFWCNPISGHATLYWYQQILGQGPKLLIQFQNNGVVDDSQLPKDRFSAERLKGVDSTLKIQPAKLEDSAVYLCASSLNTYEQYFGPGTRLTVT.

The genes are TRBV11-1 and TRBJ1-5; D not resolved. The germline V and J ends were trimmed by 4 bases and 6 bases, with 10 bases remaining between them. Germline V lookup: CDR1 SGHAT, CDR2 FQDESV (reference sequence). This CDR3 comprises 13 residues. The CDR3 region is CASSSGGSQPQHF. CDR3 DNA sequence: TGTGCCAGCAGCTCGGGAGGGAGTCAGCCCCAGCATTTT.

The rearrangement links TRBV25-1 to TRBJ2-1; D uncertain. CDR1 MGHDK and CDR2 SYGVNS come from the germline V gene. The CDR3 length is 12 residues. The germline V and J ends were trimmed by 10 bases and 3 bases, with 10 bases remaining between them. CDR3 nucleotides: TGTGCCACTAACTCGGGCTACAATGAGCAGTTCTTC. It specifies CATNSGYNEQFF. The full variable domain, its missing parts supplied by reference TRBV25-1 and TRBJ2-1, is EADIYQTPRYLVIGTGKKITLECSQTMGHDKMYWYQQDPGMELHLIHYSYGVNSTEKGDLSSESTVSRIRTEHFPLTLESARPSHTSQYLCATNSGYNEQFFGPGTRLTVL.

The chain uses TRBV6-5 and TRBJ2-5, with D perhaps matching TRBD1 or TRBD2 (5 bases each). This CDR3 comprises 14 residues. Deletions cut 5 bases from V and 1 base from J, with 11 bases between. Germline V CDR1 and CDR2: MNHEY, SVGAGI. CDR3 sequence (DNA): TGTGCCAGCAGTCGGGATGGGGCCCAAGAGACCCAGTACTTC. Protein: CASSRDGAQETQYF.

The V gene is TRBV19, the J gene TRBJ1-2; 7 positions match TRBD1. After removal of 9 bases from V and 0 bases from J, the junction contained 7 bases not matched to a gene. The germline CDR1 and CDR2 sequences are LNHDA and SQIVND (reference sequence). This CDR3 has 14 amino acids. Written as DNA, the CDR3 is TGTGCCAGCGAGGCCGGGACAGCTAACTATGGCTACACCTTC. Protein product: CASEAGTANYGYTF.

The J gene is TRBJ1-4, the V gene TRBV29-1; TRBD1 aligns across 9 bases. This CDR3 region has 16 residues. Unmatched junction bases numbered 13, after V lost 4 bases and J lost 7 bases. Germline-derived CDR1 and CDR2 are SQVTM and ANQGSEA. The CDR3: CSVAGYRDRDGEKLFF. CDR3 DNA: TGCAGCGTTGCTGGGTATAGGGACAGGGATGGTGAAAAACTGTTTTTT. Filled out from reference TRBV29-1 and TRBJ1-4, the complete variable domain reads SAVISQKPSRDICQRGTSLTIQCQVDSQVTMMFWYRQQPGQSLTLIATANQGSEATYESGFVIDKFPISRPNLTFSTLTVSNMSPEDSSIYLCSVAGYRDRDGEKLFFGSGTQLSVL.